Each of the 20 T cell receptor beta chains below was sequenced from the same sample in a study of T cells after yellow fever vaccination. Using its own MiXCR run on the 5' RACE reads, TCRdb lists one record per CDR3 protein. The data show under 300,000 distinct CDR3 sequences, with roughly 6.3% seen just once and about 1% held by the top ten. Sequenced here: CD4+ T cells sorted from PBMCs, sampled on the day of the yellow fever booster vaccination. These receptor sequences come from a man younger than 45 who received the YFV17D yellow fever vaccine.

The sample holds many counts of this clonotype. This chain links TRBV5-1 with TRBJ2-1; TRBD1 is a possible D gene (5 bases). Germline V gene sequence: CDR1 SGHRS, CDR2 YFSETQ. The V end lost 0 bases, the J end lost 2 bases, and 9 bases lay between the germline ends. CDR3 size: 15 residues. The CDR3 bases are TGCGCCAGCAGCTTGGCCGTGACAGCCTACAATGAGCAGTTCTTC. It yields the protein CASSLAVTAYNEQFF.

This clonotype was counted a few times. The J gene is TRBJ1-2, the V gene TRBV12-3 or TRBV12-4; 12 positions match TRBD1. Trimming took 7 bases from V and 8 from J; bases not matched to a gene: 17. The CDR3 sequence is 17 residues long. The CDR3 DNA reads as TGTGCCAGCACCTTTTCTCCGGGACAGGGGGCCGCCGGCGGCTACACCTTC. Translation gives CASTFSPGQGAAGGYTF.

The chain recombines TRBV7-2 with TRBJ2-1; D ambiguous. Looked up from germline, CDR1 is SGHTA and CDR2 is FQGNSA. The germline V and J ends were trimmed by 3 bases and 12 bases, with 12 bases remaining between them. The CDR3 totals 12 residues. The CDR3 DNA reads as TGTGCCAGCAGCTTTATGGAGAACATGCAGTTCTTC. Translation gives CASSFMENMQFF. Supplemented by reference TRBV7-2 and TRBJ2-1, the full variable domain reads GAGVSQSPSNKVTEKGKDVELRCDPISGHTALYWYRQSLGQGLEFLIYFQGNSAPDKSGLPSDRFSAERTGGSVSTLTIQRTQQEDSAVYLCASSFMENMQFFGPGTRLTVL.

This clonotype has a count of ten or more. This chain links TRBV10-3 with TRBJ2-7, with TRBD2 identical over 12 bases. CDR3 size: 18 residues. CDR1 is ENHRY and CDR2 is SYGVKD in the germline V gene. Germline trimming cut 3 bases from V and 3 bases from J; bases unmatched to any gene: 12. The CDR3 loop reads CAISDNFGTSGFSYEQYF. The CDR3 bases are TGTGCCATCAGTGACAACTTCGGGACTAGCGGGTTTAGCTACGAGCAGTACTTC.

The sample holds many counts of this clonotype. The rearrangement links TRBV4-3 to TRBJ2-3; no firm D call. V was clipped by 1 base and J by 1 base, with 15 bases between them. Germline values: CDR1 LGHNA, CDR2 YSLEER. The CDR3 loop spans 17 amino acids. DNA for the CDR3: TGCGCCAGCAGCCAAGGAGTTCTCTCCTCTGGCACAGATACGCAGTATTTT. This gives the protein CASSQGVLSSGTDTQYF.

This clonotype was recorded a few times. The rearrangement links TRBV29-1 to TRBJ2-1; TRBD2 might be the D (5 bases). V lost 3 bases to trimming and J lost 2 bases, with 17 bases between them. From germline, CDR1 is SQVTM and CDR2 ANQGSEA. This CDR3 is 16 amino acids long. The DNA for the CDR3 is TGCAGCGTTGATCGGCGTTGGGAGAAACCCTACAATGAGCAGTTCTTC. Translated, it gives CSVDRRWEKPYNEQFF.

This clonotype occurred a few times. V gene TRBV5-1 combines with J gene TRBJ2-7; maybe TRBD2 (6 bases). Trimming cost V 4 bases and J 6 bases, with 11 bases left between them. Germline V gene lookup returns CDR1 SGHRS and CDR2 YFSETQ. CDR3 length: 12 amino acids. The CDR3 region is CASSTVGGEQYF. CDR3 bases: TGCGCCAGCAGCACGGTGGGGGGCGAGCAGTACTTC.

Remarks on this clonotype: The junction departs from the called germline gene at one end, perhaps through a read error. This chain joins TRBV12-3 or TRBV12-4 and TRBJ2-1; a weak D match, TRBD2 (5 bases). The CDR3 is 13 residues long. The CDR3 sequence: CASRLGLPDEQFF. The CDR3 DNA sequence: TGTGCCAGCAGGTTAGGACTCCCCGATGAGCAGTTCTTC.

At least ten counts were recorded for this clonotype. The DNA for the CDR3 is TGCGCCAGCAGCTGGACTGAGCGCGGGAGCTCCTACGAGCAGTACTTC. This translates into CASSWTERGSSYEQYF. J is TRBJ2-7 and V is TRBV5-1; 7 bases map to TRBD2. Trimming removed 3 bases from V and 0 bases from J; junction bases left unmatched: 9. CDR3 size: 16 residues. Looked up from germline, CDR1 is SGHRS and CDR2 is YFSETQ.

This clonotype was observed many times. The chain uses TRBV4-2 and TRBJ2-7, with D perhaps being TRBD1 or TRBD2 (5 bases each). V was trimmed by 0 bases and J by 2 bases, leaving 11 bases between them. The length of the CDR3 is 15 residues. Per the germline V gene, CDR1 is LGHNA and CDR2 is YNFKEQ. CDR3 loop: CASSQEGTPAYEQYF. The DNA of the CDR3 is TGTGCCAGCAGCCAAGAAGGGACCCCCGCCTACGAGCAGTACTTC.

The rearrangement joins TRBV4-2 to TRBJ2-5; D may be TRBD2 (5 bases). The CDR3 consists of 15 residues. CDR1 LGHNA and CDR2 YNFKEQ come from the germline V gene. Between the trimmed V and J ends, which lost 0 bases and 4 bases, there was a span of 12 bases. The CDR3 DNA reads as TGTGCCAGCAGCCAAGATAGGCTAGCTCTAGAGACCCAGTACTTC. Translated, it gives CASSQDRLALETQYF.

There are a few counts of this clonotype. The chain is built from TRBV20-1 and TRBJ2-6; D is perhaps TRBD1 (6 bases). CDR1 DFQATT and CDR2 SNEGSKA come from the germline V gene (reference sequence). The length of the CDR3 is 14 residues. V lost 6 bases, J lost 0 bases, and 9 bases lay in between. CDR3 sequence (DNA): TGCAGTGCAACCAGGGGCTCTGGGGCCAACGTCCTGACTTTC. It is translated as CSATRGSGANVLTF.

In regard to this clonotype: This could be a read error, since a much larger clone is one nucleotide away. The chain carries TRBV6-5 and TRBJ1-2, with D hard to call. The CDR3 is made up of 13 amino acids. In germline, CDR1 is MNHEY, CDR2 SVGAGI. Trimming took off 4 bases at V and 5 bases at J, with 11 bases between the two ends. The CDR3 reads CASSFGSKYGYTF. The CDR3 DNA reads as TGTGCCAGCAGTTTCGGTAGTAAATATGGCTACACCTTC.

This clonotype was recorded a few times. DNA for the CDR3: TGCAGTGTCCCCGGGGGGGGAGAGACCCAGTACTTC. Amino acids: CSVPGGGETQYF. This sequence joins TRBV20-1 and TRBJ2-5; 8 bases are a match to TRBD2. The V gene end was trimmed by 7 bases and the J gene end by 4 bases; junction bases not matched to a gene: 5. Per germline, CDR1 DFQATT and CDR2 SNEGSKA (reference sequence). The CDR3 contains 12 residues.

The chain recombines TRBV5-6 with TRBJ2-7, with TRBD2 identical over 11 bases. Per germline, CDR1 SGHDT and CDR2 YYEEEE. This CDR3 region has 19 residues. With 3 bases clipped from V and 2 bases from J, the junction kept 16 bases outside the gene matches. As DNA, the CDR3 is TGTGCCAGCAGCTCCCGGACTAGCGGGTCCACAAGAAAACCCTACGAGCAGTACTTC. Translation gives CASSSRTSGSTRKPYEQYF.

This clonotype has ten or more counts. This chain connects TRBV20-1 to TRBJ1-1; D gene ambiguous. This CDR3 is built from 14 residues. The germline V gene has CDR1 DFQATT and CDR2 SNEGSKA (reference sequence). V was trimmed by 2 bases and J by 1 base, leaving 11 bases between them. DNA for the CDR3: TGCAGTGCTAGACTGTTGGGTAGGAACACTGAAGCTTTCTTT. Amino acids: CSARLLGRNTEAFF.

The sample holds many counts of this clonotype. The chain links TRBV20-1 to TRBJ2-7; the match to TRBD1 covers 9 bases. The J segment lost 9 bases and the V segment lost 4 bases, leaving 7 bases of the junction unmatched. The germline CDR1 and CDR2 sequences are DFQATT and SNEGSKA (reference sequence). The CDR3 totals 12 residues. The CDR3 protein is CSATTGGAGQYF. The CDR3 nucleotides read TGCAGTGCTACGACAGGGGGGGCCGGGCAGTACTTC.

Remarks on this clonotype: A much larger clone lies one base from this, so it may be a read error. J is TRBJ2-3 and V is TRBV2; the D is unclear. The CDR3 sequence is 14 residues long. The germline CDR1 and CDR2 sequences are SNHLY and FYNNEI. Deletions cut 8 bases from V and 0 bases from J, with 12 bases between. CDR3 loop: CASGRYDSTDTQYF. DNA of the CDR3: TGTGCCAGCGGGCGGTATGACAGCACAGATACGCAGTATTTT.

The V call is TRBV28, the J call TRBJ1-1; D perhaps matches TRBD1 (5 bases). There are 13 residues in the CDR3. Trimming shortened V by 6 bases and J by 0 bases, and 8 bases separated the two germline ends. Germline CDR1 MDHEN, CDR2 SYDVKM. CDR3 sequence reads: CASSGGLNTEAFF. CDR3 nucleotides: TGTGCCAGCAGCGGGGGGTTGAACACTGAAGCTTTCTTT.

The table lists this clonotype with a few counts. The chain has TRBV7-2 and TRBJ2-7; D perhaps matches TRBD1 (6 bases). Trimming removed 0 bases at V and 5 bases at J, with 14 bases between. The germline V gene has CDR1 SGHTA and CDR2 FQGNSA. This CDR3 is built from 15 residues. CDR3 sequence: CASSLASPGVHEQYF. The CDR3 bases are TGTGCCAGCAGCTTAGCCTCTCCAGGGGTCCACGAGCAGTACTTC.